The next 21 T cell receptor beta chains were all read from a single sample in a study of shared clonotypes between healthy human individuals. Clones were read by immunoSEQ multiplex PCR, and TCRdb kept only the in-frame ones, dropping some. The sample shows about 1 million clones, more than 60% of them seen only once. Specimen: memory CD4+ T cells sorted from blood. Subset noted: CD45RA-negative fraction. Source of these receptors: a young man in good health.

The CDR3 nucleotides read TGTGCCAGCAGACCCTTTGGACTAGCGGGGAAAGAGACCCAGTACTTC. Translation gives CASRPFGLAGKETQYF. This chain connects TRBV11-2 to TRBJ2-5; 12 positions agree with TRBD2. This CDR3 is 16 amino acids long. From germline, CDR1 is SGHAT and CDR2 FQNNGV. The V and J ends lost 6 bases and 3 bases, in that order; junction bases with no gene match: 8.

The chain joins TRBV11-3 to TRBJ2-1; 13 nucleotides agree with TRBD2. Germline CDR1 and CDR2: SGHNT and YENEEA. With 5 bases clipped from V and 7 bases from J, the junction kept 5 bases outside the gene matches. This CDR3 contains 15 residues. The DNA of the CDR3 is TGTGCCAGCAGCCAACTAGCGGGAGGGTTAAATGAGCAGTTCTTC. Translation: CASSQLAGGLNEQFF. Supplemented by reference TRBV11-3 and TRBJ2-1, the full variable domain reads EAGVVQSPRYKIIEKKQPVAFWCNPISGHNTLYWYLQNLGQGPELLIRYENEEAVDDSQLPKDRFSAERLKGVDSTLKIQPAELGDSAVYLCASSQLAGGLNEQFFGPGTRLTVL.

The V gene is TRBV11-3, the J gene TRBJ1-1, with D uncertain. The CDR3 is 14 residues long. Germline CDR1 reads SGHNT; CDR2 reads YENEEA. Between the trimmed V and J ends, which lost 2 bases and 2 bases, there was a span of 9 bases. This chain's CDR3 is CASSLSLDNTEAFF. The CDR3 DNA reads TGTGCCAGCAGCTTAAGCCTGGATAACACTGAAGCTTTCTTT.

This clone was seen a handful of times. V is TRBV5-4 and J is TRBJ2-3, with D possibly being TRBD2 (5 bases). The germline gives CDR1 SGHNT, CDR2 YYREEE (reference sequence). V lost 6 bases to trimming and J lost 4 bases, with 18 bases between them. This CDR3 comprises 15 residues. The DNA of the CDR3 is TGTGCCAGCAACCTCCGGGGTGTGGGTTCAGATACGCAGTATTTT. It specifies CASNLRGVGSDTQYF.

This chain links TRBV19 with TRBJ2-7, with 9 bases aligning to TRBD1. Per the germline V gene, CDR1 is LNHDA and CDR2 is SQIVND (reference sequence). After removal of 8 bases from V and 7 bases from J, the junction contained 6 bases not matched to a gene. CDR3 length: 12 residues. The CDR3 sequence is CASRGQGTEQYF. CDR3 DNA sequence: TGTGCCAGTCGCGGACAGGGGACTGAGCAGTACTTC. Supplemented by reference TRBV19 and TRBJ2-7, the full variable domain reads DGGITQSPKYLFRKEGQNVTLSCEQNLNHDAMYWYRQDPGQGLRLIYYSQIVNDFQKGDIAEGYSVSREKKESFPLTVTSAQKNPTAFYLCASRGQGTEQYFGPGTRLTVT.

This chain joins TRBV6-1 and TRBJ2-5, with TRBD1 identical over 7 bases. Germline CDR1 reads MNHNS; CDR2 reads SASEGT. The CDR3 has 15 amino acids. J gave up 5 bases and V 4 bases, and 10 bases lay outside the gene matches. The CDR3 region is CASSGRQGLRETQYF. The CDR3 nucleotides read TGTGCCAGCAGTGGTCGACAGGGCCTCCGGGAGACCCAGTACTTC.

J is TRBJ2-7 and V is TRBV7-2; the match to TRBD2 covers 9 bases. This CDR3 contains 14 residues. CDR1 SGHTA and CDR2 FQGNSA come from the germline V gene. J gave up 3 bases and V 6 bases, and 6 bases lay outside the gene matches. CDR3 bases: TGTGCCAGCAGGTCATTAGCGGGAGTCTACGAGCAGTACTTC. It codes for CASRSLAGVYEQYF. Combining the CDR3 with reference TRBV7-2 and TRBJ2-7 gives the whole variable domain GAGVSQSPSNKVTEKGKDVELRCDPISGHTALYWYRQSLGQGLEFLIYFQGNSAPDKSGLPSDRFSAERTGGSVSTLTIQRTQQEDSAVYLCASRSLAGVYEQYFGPGTRLTVT.

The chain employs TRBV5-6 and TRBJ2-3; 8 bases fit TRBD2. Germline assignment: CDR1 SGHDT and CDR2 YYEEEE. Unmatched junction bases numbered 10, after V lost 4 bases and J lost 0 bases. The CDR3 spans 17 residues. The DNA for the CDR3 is TGTGCCAGCAGCCCTCTCATGACGGGGGGGAGCACAGATACGCAGTATTTT. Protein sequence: CASSPLMTGGSTDTQYF.

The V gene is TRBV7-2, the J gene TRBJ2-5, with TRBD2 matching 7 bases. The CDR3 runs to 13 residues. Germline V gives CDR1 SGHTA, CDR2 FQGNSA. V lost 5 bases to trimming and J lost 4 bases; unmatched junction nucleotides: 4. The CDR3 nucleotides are TGTGCCAGCAGCCTTGGGAGGGTAGAGACCCAGTACTTC. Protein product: CASSLGRVETQYF.

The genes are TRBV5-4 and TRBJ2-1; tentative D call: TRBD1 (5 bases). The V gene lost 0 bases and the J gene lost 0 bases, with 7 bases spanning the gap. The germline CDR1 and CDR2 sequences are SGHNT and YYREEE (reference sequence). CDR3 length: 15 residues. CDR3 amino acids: CASSLDRISYNEQFF. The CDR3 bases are TGTGCCAGCAGCTTGGACAGGATCTCCTACAATGAGCAGTTCTTC. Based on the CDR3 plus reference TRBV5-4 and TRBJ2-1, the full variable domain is ETGVTQSPTHLIKTRGQQVTLRCSSQSGHNTVSWYQQALGQGPQFIFQYYREEENGRGNFPPRFSGLQFPNYSSELNVNALELDDSALYLCASSLDRISYNEQFFGPGTRLTVL.

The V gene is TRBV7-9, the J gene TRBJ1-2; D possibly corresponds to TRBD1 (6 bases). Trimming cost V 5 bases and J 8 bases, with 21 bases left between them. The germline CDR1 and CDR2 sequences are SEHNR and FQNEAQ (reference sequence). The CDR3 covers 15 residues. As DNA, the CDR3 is TGTGCCAGCAGCCCCAGAGCTCAGGGGATACGGGGCTACACCTTC. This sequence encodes CASSPRAQGIRGYTF.

The CDR3 DNA reads TGTGCCAGTAGCCACGGACAGGGCGAAGGTGAAAAACTGTTTTTT. Translated, it gives CASSHGQGEGEKLFF. The chain uses TRBV19 and TRBJ1-4, with 8 bases lining up with TRBD1. Germline CDR1 and CDR2: LNHDA and SQIVND (reference sequence). The V segment lost 6 bases and the J segment 7 bases; nucleotides outside the gene matches: 10. The CDR3 has 15 amino acids.

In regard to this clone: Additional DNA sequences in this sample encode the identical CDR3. Here the CDR3 reads CSARDSDTQYF. The CDR3 DNA is TGCAGTGCTAGAGATTCGGATACGCAGTATTTT. This chain joins TRBV20-1 and TRBJ2-3; unclear D gene. The V gene lost 0 bases and the J gene lost 6 bases, with 4 bases spanning the gap. In germline, CDR1 is DFQATT, CDR2 SNEGSKA (reference sequence). The CDR3 is 11 amino acids.

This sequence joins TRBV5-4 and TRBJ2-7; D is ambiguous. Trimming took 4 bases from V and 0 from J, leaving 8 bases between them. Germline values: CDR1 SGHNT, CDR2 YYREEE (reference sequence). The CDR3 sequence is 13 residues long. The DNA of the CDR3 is TGTGCCAGCAGCCCCGGGCTCTCCTACGAGCAGTACTTC. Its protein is CASSPGLSYEQYF. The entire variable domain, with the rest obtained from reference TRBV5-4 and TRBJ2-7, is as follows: ETGVTQSPTHLIKTRGQQVTLRCSSQSGHNTVSWYQQALGQGPQFIFQYYREEENGRGNFPPRFSGLQFPNYSSELNVNALELDDSALYLCASSPGLSYEQYFGPGTRLTVT.

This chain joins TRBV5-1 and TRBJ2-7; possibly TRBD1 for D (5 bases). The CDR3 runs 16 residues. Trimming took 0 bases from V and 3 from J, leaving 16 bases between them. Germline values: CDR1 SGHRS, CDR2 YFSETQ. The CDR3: CASSLDSAGQGYEQYF. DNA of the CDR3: TGCGCCAGCAGCTTGGATTCGGCAGGACAAGGCTACGAGCAGTACTTC.

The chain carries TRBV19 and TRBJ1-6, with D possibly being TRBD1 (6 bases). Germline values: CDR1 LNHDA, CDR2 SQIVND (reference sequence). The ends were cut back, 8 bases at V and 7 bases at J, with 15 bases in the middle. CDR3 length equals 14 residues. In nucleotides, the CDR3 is TGTGCCAGTCGATACAGGGAGGGAAATTCACCCCTCCACTTT. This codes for CASRYREGNSPLHF.

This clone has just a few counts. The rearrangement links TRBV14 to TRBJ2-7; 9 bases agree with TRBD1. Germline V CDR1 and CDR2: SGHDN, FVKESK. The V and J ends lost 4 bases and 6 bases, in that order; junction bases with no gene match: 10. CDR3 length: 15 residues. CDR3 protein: CASSPPRTGVCEQYF. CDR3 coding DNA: TGTGCCAGCAGCCCCCCGAGGACAGGGGTATGCGAGCAGTACTTC.

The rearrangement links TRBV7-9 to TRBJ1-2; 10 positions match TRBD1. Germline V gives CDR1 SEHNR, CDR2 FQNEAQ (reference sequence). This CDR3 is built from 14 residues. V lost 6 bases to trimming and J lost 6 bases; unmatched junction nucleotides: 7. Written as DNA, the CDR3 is TGTGCCAGCAGGCCGGGACAGGGGTCTAATGGCTACACCTTC. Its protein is CASRPGQGSNGYTF.

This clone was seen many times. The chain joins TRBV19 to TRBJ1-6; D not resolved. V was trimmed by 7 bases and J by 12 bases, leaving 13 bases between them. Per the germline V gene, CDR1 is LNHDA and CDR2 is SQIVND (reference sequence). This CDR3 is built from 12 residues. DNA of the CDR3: TGTGCCAGTACCCACCAGGACCTACCCCTCCACTTT. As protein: CASTHQDLPLHF.

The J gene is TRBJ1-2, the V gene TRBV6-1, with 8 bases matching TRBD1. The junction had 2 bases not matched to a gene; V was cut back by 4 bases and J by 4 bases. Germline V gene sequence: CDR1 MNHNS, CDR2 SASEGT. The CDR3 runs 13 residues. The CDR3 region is CASSAGTGYGYTF. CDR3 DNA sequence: TGTGCCAGCAGTGCCGGGACAGGCTATGGCTACACCTTC.

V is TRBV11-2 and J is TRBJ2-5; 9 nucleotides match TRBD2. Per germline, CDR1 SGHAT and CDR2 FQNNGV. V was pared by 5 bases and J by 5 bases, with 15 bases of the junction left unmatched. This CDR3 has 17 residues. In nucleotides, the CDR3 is TGTGCCAGCAGCCGGCGCCTAGCGGGGCTTCAGGGGGAGACCCAGTACTTC. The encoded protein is CASSRRLAGLQGETQYF.